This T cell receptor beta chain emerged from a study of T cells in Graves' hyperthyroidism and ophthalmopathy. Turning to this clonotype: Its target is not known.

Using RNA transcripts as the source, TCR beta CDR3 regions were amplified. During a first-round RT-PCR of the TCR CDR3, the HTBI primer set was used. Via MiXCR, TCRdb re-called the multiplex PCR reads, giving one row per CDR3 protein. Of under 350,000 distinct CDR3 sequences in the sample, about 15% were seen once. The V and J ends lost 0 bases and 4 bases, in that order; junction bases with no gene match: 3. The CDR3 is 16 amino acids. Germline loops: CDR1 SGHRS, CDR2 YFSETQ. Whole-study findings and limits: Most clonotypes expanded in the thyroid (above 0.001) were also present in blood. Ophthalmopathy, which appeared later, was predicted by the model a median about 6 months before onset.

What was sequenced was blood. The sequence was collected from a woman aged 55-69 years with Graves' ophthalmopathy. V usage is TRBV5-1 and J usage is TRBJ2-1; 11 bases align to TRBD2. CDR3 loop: CASSLDGTSGYNEQFF. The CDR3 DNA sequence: TGCGCCAGCAGCTTGGACGGGACTAGCGGATACAATGAGCAGTTCTTC.